A selection of T cell receptor beta chains follows, all from one sample in a study of control samples from healthy donors and cancer patients. Some clones are missing from TCRdb's copy, which holds only in-frame ones; the method was immunoSEQ multiplex PCR. The data show more than 75,000 clones, with approximately 84% seen just once and over 30% held by the top ten. Material for sequencing was PBMCs. The receptors shown here come from a man in his 70s with lung cancer. The CDR3 runs from the conserved cysteine through the conserved F or W. D genes are given only for firm matches. Some rows mark clone size as missing; the rest say once, few, many or name a class of expanded clone.

j_call | d_call | clone_size | v_call | cdr3_nt | cdr3_aa
TRBJ1-2 | . | few | TRBV6-5 | TGTGCCAGCAGCCTGGACGGGGAGTATGGCTACACCTTC | CASSLDGEYGYTF
TRBJ1-6 | TRBD1 | few | TRBV7-8 | TGTGCCAGCAGCTCATGGGGACAGGGAACTTCACCCCTCCACTTT | CASSSWGQGTSPLHF
TRBJ2-7 | TRBD1 | . | TRBV7-9 | TGTGCCAGCAGCTTAGGGACAGGGACCTACGAGCAGTACTTC | CASSLGTGTYEQYF
TRBJ1-3 | . | . | TRBV6-1 | TGTGCCAGCAGTGAACGGGGACCGGGAGGATTTCAGTCTGGAAACACCATATATTTT | CASSERGPGGFQSGNTIYF
TRBJ2-6 | TRBD2 | . | TRBV2 | TGTGCCAGCAGGGCCCGCCCGGGACTAGCGGCCTCTGGGGCCAACGTCCTGACTTTC | CASRARPGLAASGANVLTF
TRBJ2-7 | . | . | TRBV5-4 | TGTGCCAGCAGTCCGGCAGGGTATGAAGAGCAGTACTTC | CASSPAGYEEQYF
TRBJ1-1 | . | . | TRBV5-5 | TGTGCCAGCAGCTTTTATGGGTCGGCTGAAGCTTTCTTT | CASSFYGSAEAFF
TRBJ2-7 | . | once | TRBV6-5 | TGTGCCAGCAGTTACGACAGATCCTACGAGCAGTACTTC | CASSYDRSYEQYF
TRBJ1-2 | TRBD1 | . | TRBV25-1 | TGTGCCAGCAGTACATCGGACAGGTACGGGGGCTACACCTTC | CASSTSDRYGGYTF
TRBJ1-5 | . | many | TRBV27 | TGTGCCAGCAGTTTTCTAGGCTACAATCAGCCCCAGCATTTT | CASSFLGYNQPQHF
TRBJ2-7 | . | . | TRBV7-2 | TGTGCCAGCAGCTCCACAGGCTACGAGCAGTACTTC | CASSSTGYEQYF
TRBJ2-1 | TRBD2 | . | TRBV15 | TGTGCCACCAGCAGAGGGAGACTAGCGGGGGGGAGCTCCTACAATGAGCAGTTCTTC | CATSRGRLAGGSSYNEQFF
TRBJ1-1 | TRBD1 | . | TRBV7-8 | TGTGCCAGCAAGTCCCGGGACAGGGCTATGAACACTGAAGCTTTCTTT | CASKSRDRAMNTEAFF
TRBJ2-5 | . | once | TRBV9 | TGTGCCAGCAGCGTAGACGTCGGCCAAGAGACCCAGTACTTC | CASSVDVGQETQYF
TRBJ2-7 | . | few | TRBV11-2 | TGTGCCAGCAGCTTACACGGGAATTACGAGCAGTACTTC | CASSLHGNYEQYF
TRBJ2-1 | TRBD2 | . | TRBV7-6 | TGTGCCAGCAGCTCGACGACTAGCTACGCCTACAATGAGCAGTTCTTC | CASSSTTSYAYNEQFF
TRBJ1-6 | TRBD1 | . | TRBV5-4 | TGTGCCAGCAGCCGGGGACAGGGGTATGGGTCCTATAATTCACCCCTCCACTTT | CASSRGQGYGSYNSPLHF
TRBJ2-7 | . | . | TRBV5-1 | TGCGCCAGCAGGGAGGAGAACTACGAGCAGTACTTC | CASREENYEQYF
TRBJ1-5 | . | . | TRBV21-1 | TGTGCCAGCAGCCCGGACGGGGATAGCAATCAGCCCCAGCATTTT | CASSPDGDSNQPQHF
TRBJ2-7 | . | . | TRBV2 | TGTGCCAGCAGTGAACTGGCCTACGAGCAGTACTTC | CASSELAYEQYF